The clone carrying this T cell receptor (beta chain) was observed a handful of times. The antigen remains undetermined. These data come from a study of cytomegalovirus exposure and HLA in healthy donors. Study results and limitations: It was assumed in the presence/absence analyses that sequencing depth was roughly uniform across donors.

The PCR employed 60 Vbeta primers together with 13 Jbeta primers. The method was immunoSEQ multiplex PCR; TCRdb's version includes in-frame clones alone and lacks a portion of them. The sample holds over 110,000 clones, 82% seen once. The germline V gene has CDR1 SQVTM and CDR2 ANQGSEA. CDR3 size: 13 residues. Sequencing was performed on PBMCs. The receptor's source is a male donor in good health and CMV-seronegative. The chain joins TRBV29-1 to TRBJ2-3; D is possibly TRBD2 (6 bases). CDR3: CTGRRDGTDTQYF. The DNA for the CDR3 is TGCACTGGGCGGAGGGATGGCACAGATACGCAGTATTTT.